This note documents a single T cell receptor beta chain sequence. Its antigen is not known. CDR1 and CDR2 from the germline V gene are SQVTM and ANQGSEA. V was shortened by 7 bases and J by 1 base, with 10 bases between the two germline ends. The CDR3 covers 12 residues. This entry is derived from a study of blood T cells in healthy people across ages. Each donor had 7.5 to 10 milliliters of peripheral blood drawn. A second about 7 to 11 cycle PCR used barcoded and J-beta primers. TCRdb itself ran the 5' RACE reads through MiXCR, one entry per CDR3 protein. The sample includes 600,000 to 800,000 distinct CDR3 sequences, under 65% of them seen just once. General observations from the study: Among T cells, TCR beta diversity per million cells dropped roughly linearly as age rose.

The TCR was taken from a woman of 80 years or more in good health. Sequencing used blood. This sequence joins TRBV29-1 and TRBJ1-1; D is uncertain. CDR3 in amino acids: CSAGLKNTEAFF. CDR3 nucleotides: TGCAGCGCCGGTCTAAAGAACACTGAAGCTTTCTTT.